This record looks at one TCR beta chain sequence and its context. What it recognizes is unknown. V dropped 5 bases and J dropped 7 bases, with 9 bases sitting between them. Germline V gives CDR1 SQVTM, CDR2 ANQGSEA. This CDR3 has 11 amino acids. This sample is drawn from a study of T-cell memory formation after mild COVID-19. 5'RACE primed from the constant segment yielded TCR alpha and TCR beta cDNA libraries bearing sample barcodes and UMIs. From the 5' RACE reads, TCRdb called clonotypes with MiXCR, one entry per CDR3 protein. Altogether around 510,000 distinct CDR3 sequences are present, roughly a fifth being singletons, with the ten largest covering under 8.5%. General study points: Clones contracting across day 15 to 85 had a balanced CD4/CD8 profile; later expanding clones leaned CD4+.

The TCR sequence derives from an adult woman who had mild COVID-19 (a few samples of this study predate the infection). Cell type and time point are not known. The specimen sequenced was PBMCs or a T cell subset sorted from them (not recorded which). V gene TRBV29-1 combines with J gene TRBJ2-1, with D possibly called TRBD1 or TRBD2 (5 bases each). The CDR3 here is CSVWDPNEQFF. DNA of the CDR3: TGCAGCGTTTGGGACCCGAATGAGCAGTTCTTC.